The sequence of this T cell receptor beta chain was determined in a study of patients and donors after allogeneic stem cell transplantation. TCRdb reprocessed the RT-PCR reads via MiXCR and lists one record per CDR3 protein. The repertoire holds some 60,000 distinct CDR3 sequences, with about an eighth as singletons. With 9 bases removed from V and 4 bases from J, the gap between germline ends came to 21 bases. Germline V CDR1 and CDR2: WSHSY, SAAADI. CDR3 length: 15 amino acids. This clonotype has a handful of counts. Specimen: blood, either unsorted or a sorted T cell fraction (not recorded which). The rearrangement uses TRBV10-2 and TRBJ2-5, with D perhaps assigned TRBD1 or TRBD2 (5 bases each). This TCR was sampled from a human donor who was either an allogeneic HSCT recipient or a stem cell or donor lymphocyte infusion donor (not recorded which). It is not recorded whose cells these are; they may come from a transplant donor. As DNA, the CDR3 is TGCGCCAGTCGGATGGGGGACCCCCCACGAGAGACCCAGTACTTC. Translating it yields CASRMGDPPRETQYF.